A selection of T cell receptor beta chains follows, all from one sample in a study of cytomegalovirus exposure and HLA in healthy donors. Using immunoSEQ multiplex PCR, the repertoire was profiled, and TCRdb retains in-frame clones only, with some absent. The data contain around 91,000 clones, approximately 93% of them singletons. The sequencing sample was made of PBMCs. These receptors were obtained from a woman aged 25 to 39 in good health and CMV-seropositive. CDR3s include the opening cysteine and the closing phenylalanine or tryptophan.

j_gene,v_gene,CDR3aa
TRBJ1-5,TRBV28,CASSFRGGGRQPQHF
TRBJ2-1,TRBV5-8,CASSGASGSPADEQFF
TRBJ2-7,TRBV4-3,CASSHTRTGAYEQYF
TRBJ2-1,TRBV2,CASSEALMGPPNEQFF
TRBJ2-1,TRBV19,CASSTDRGEQFF
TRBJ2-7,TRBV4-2,CASSLRRGYEQYF
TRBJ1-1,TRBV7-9,CASSHGQFAEAFF
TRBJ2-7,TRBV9,CASSVAVGPYEQYF
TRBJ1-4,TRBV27,CASIGDRENEKLFF
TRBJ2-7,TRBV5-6,CASSFSPATGRLRQYF